The 17 T cell receptor beta chains below were found in one sample sequenced in a study of shared clonotypes between healthy human individuals. The protocol was immunoSEQ multiplex PCR, while the TCRdb copy is restricted to in-frame clones and leaves out a portion. Of about 2.3 million clones in the sample, more than 80% were seen once. The sequencing input was naive CD4+ T cells from PBMCs. This sample's subset: CD45RA+ positively selected. These receptors were taken from a man aged 18 to 35 in good health. Some clones in this sample may be carry-over from other donors' samples.

The DNA for the CDR3 is TGCGCCAGCAGCTTGGAGGGGTTAAGGGCTAATGAAAAACTGTTTTTT. It yields the protein CASSLEGLRANEKLFF. The gene calls are TRBV5-1 and TRBJ1-4; perhaps TRBD1 as D (5 bases). Germline CDR1 is SGHRS and CDR2 is YFSETQ. The V gene lost 0 bases and the J gene lost 3 bases, with 12 bases spanning the gap. The length of the CDR3 is 16 residues.

This chain uses TRBV27 with TRBJ2-1; D not certain. CDR1 and CDR2 from the germline V gene are MNHEY and SMNVEV (reference sequence). The CDR3 length is 15 residues. Trimming pared 5 bases from V and 1 base from J, leaving 12 bases between. CDR3 DNA sequence: TGTGCCAGCAGTCCAACACTGGGTTCCTACAATGAGCAGTTCTTC. It yields the protein CASSPTLGSYNEQFF.

This clone was counted a single time. This sequence joins TRBV7-3 and TRBJ2-3; 7 bases are shared with TRBD2. This CDR3 region has 15 residues. V trimming: 2 bases; J trimming: 2 bases; junction bases outside the gene matches: 4. The V gene's germline CDR1 is SGHTA and CDR2 FQGTGA. In DNA form, the CDR3 reads TGTGCCAGCAGCTTAGGGGGGAGGGACACAGATACGCAGTATTTT. It encodes CASSLGGRDTDTQYF.

This chain joins TRBV11-3 and TRBJ2-1, with no clear D. The length of the CDR3 is 13 residues. Germline lookup yields CDR1 SGHNT and CDR2 YENEEA. Trimming took 2 bases from V and 6 from J, leaving 8 bases between them. In DNA, the CDR3 is TGTGCCAGCAGCTTAATAGCACGCAATGAGCAGTTCTTC. Protein product: CASSLIARNEQFF.

This clone was found once. The chain is built from TRBV4-2 and TRBJ2-3; D gene uncertain. V lost 1 base, J lost 2 bases, and 10 bases lay in between. Germline values: CDR1 LGHNA, CDR2 YNFKEQ. CDR3 length: 15 amino acids. The CDR3 sequence is CASSQGSAFTDTQYF. CDR3 bases: TGTGCCAGCAGCCAAGGGTCGGCTTTCACAGATACGCAGTATTTT.

The J gene is TRBJ2-1, the V gene TRBV2; D unclear. CDR3 length: 15 residues. Trimming left V 5 bases short and J 0 bases short, with 11 bases between. CDR1 is SNHLY, CDR2 FYNNEI, per germline. The CDR3 DNA reads as TGTGCCAGCAGTCGACTCCCGAGCTCCTACAATGAGCAGTTCTTC. Residues: CASSRLPSSYNEQFF. The full variable domain, completed using reference TRBV2 and TRBJ2-1, is EPEVTQTPSHQVTQMGQEVILRCVPISNHLYFYWYRQILGQKVEFLVSFYNNEISEKSEIFDDQFSVERPDGSNFTLKIRSTKLEDSAMYFCASSRLPSSYNEQFFGPGTRLTVL.

The chain joins TRBV5-4 to TRBJ2-7; 11 nucleotides align to TRBD2. CDR3 length equals 15 residues. Germline V gene sequence: CDR1 SGHNT, CDR2 YYREEE (reference sequence). V shed 0 bases and J 5 bases; nucleotides not matched to a gene: 4. The CDR3 loop is CASSLVAGGPDEQYF. The CDR3 coding sequence is TGTGCCAGCAGCTTGGTAGCGGGAGGGCCAGACGAGCAGTACTTC.

This chain links TRBV6-6 with TRBJ2-2; D tentatively reads TRBD1 or TRBD2 (5 bases each). Trimming shortened V by 4 bases and J by 4 bases, and 10 bases separated the two germline ends. CDR1 and CDR2 from the germline V gene are MNHNY and SVGAGI (reference sequence). The CDR3 extends over 14 amino acids. The CDR3 loop reads CASSWDHTTGELFF. The DNA of the CDR3 is TGTGCCAGCAGTTGGGACCACACCACCGGGGAGCTGTTTTTT.

The chain joins TRBV5-1 to TRBJ2-3; the match to TRBD2 covers 14 bases. Trimming at V came to 4 bases and at J to 4 bases, leaving 5 bases not matched to a gene. The CDR3 totals 16 residues. Per germline, CDR1 SGHRS and CDR2 YFSETQ. The CDR3 loop is CASSTGTSGSPDTQYF. The CDR3 DNA reads as TGCGCCAGCAGCACGGGGACTAGCGGGAGTCCAGATACGCAGTATTTT.

This clone was recorded only once. This chain joins TRBV7-9 and TRBJ2-2; D may match TRBD1 or TRBD2 (5 bases each). This CDR3 has 13 amino acids. With 6 bases removed from V and 6 bases from J, the gap between germline ends came to 11 bases. Germline V gene sequence: CDR1 SEHNR, CDR2 FQNEAQ (reference sequence). For the CDR3, the DNA is TGTGCCAGCAGTTCCGGGGCCTCCGGGGAGCTGTTTTTT. It is translated as CASSSGASGELFF.

DNA of the CDR3: TGTGCCAGCAGCTCAACGGGACTAGCTCTCAATGAGCAGTTCTTC. Encoded protein: CASSSTGLALNEQFF. The genes are TRBV7-9 and TRBJ2-1; TRBD2 matches at 9 bases. The V gene end was trimmed by 4 bases and the J gene end by 6 bases; junction bases not matched to a gene: 7. In germline, CDR1 is SEHNR, CDR2 FQNEAQ (reference sequence). The CDR3 extends over 15 amino acids.

This chain connects TRBV30 to TRBJ2-3; D uncertain. This CDR3 has 11 residues. Looked up from germline, CDR1 is GTSNPN and CDR2 is SVGIG (reference sequence). Trimming took 4 bases from V and 4 from J, leaving 6 bases between them. In DNA, the CDR3 is TGTGCCTGGATCGTCGCAGATACGCAGTATTTT. Translation gives CAWIVADTQYF.

The chain has TRBV5-4 and TRBJ1-1; TRBD1 matches 9 bases. This CDR3 region has 13 residues. J gave up 9 bases and V 6 bases, and 9 bases lay outside the gene matches. Germline V gene data show CDR1 as SGHNT and CDR2 as YYREEE (reference sequence). The CDR3 sequence is CASKGQGYRQAFF. DNA for the CDR3: TGTGCCAGCAAAGGACAGGGGTATAGGCAAGCTTTCTTT. Full variable domain (rest looked up from reference TRBV5-4 and TRBJ1-1): ETGVTQSPTHLIKTRGQQVTLRCSSQSGHNTVSWYQQALGQGPQFIFQYYREEENGRGNFPPRFSGLQFPNYSSELNVNALELDDSALYLCASKGQGYRQAFFGQGTRLTVV.

As to this clone: Other nucleotide sequences from this sample produce the same CDR3. The chain couples TRBV2 to TRBJ1-2, with D unclear. V was clipped by 2 bases and J by 2 bases, with 6 bases between them. Germline assignment: CDR1 SNHLY and CDR2 FYNNEI. The CDR3 spans 13 residues. This chain's CDR3 is CASSELPNYGYTF. The DNA of the CDR3 is TGTGCCAGCAGTGAACTGCCAAACTATGGCTACACCTTC. Filled out from reference TRBV2 and TRBJ1-2, the complete variable domain reads EPEVTQTPSHQVTQMGQEVILRCVPISNHLYFYWYRQILGQKVEFLVSFYNNEISEKSEIFDDQFSVERPDGSNFTLKIRSTKLEDSAMYFCASSELPNYGYTFGSGTRLTVV.

DNA for the CDR3: TGTGCCAGCAGCCAAGATCGACCCTCTGAGGAGCAGTTCTTC. As protein: CASSQDRPSEEQFF. The J gene is TRBJ2-1, the V gene TRBV4-2; D gene uncertain. Trimming removed 0 bases from V and 10 bases from J, with 13 bases in between. Germline V gene lookup returns CDR1 LGHNA and CDR2 YNFKEQ. This CDR3 contains 14 residues.

The V gene is TRBV11-3, the J gene TRBJ2-5; 8 bases align to TRBD2. There are 15 residues in the CDR3. Germline trimming cut 3 bases from V and 2 bases from J; bases unmatched to any gene: 5. The V gene's germline CDR1 is SGHNT and CDR2 YENEEA. The CDR3 loop is CASSLGREEQETQYF. The CDR3 DNA is TGTGCCAGCAGCTTGGGGCGGGAGGAACAAGAGACCCAGTACTTC.

The chain is built from TRBV5-4 and TRBJ2-2; 7 nucleotides match TRBD2. The CDR3 is made up of 16 amino acids. Germline CDR1 and CDR2: SGHNT and YYREEE (reference sequence). Trimming cost V 4 bases and J 1 base; bases outside gene matches: 7. The DNA for the CDR3 is TGTGCCAGCAGCCGGGGGACTACCATGAACACCGGGGAGCTGTTTTTT. This codes for CASSRGTTMNTGELFF.